A selection of T cell receptor beta chains follows, all from one sample in a study of naive and memory T cell subsets. TCRdb re-called the UMI-ligation and nested PCR reads with MiXCR, one entry per CDR3 protein. This sample has some 150,000 distinct CDR3 sequences; approximately 15% occur once, and the top ten carry 0.14% to 0.15%. Sequencing was performed on naive CD4+ T cells from blood. All receptors come from a human donor in good health. Both conserved end residues are trimmed from each CDR3.

j_gene: TRBJ2-7
v_gene: TRBV6-2/TRBV6-3
CDR3aa: ASNRGLRSDEQY

j_gene: TRBJ2-7
v_gene: TRBV3-1
CDR3aa: ASSQMGDSYEQY

j_gene: TRBJ2-6
v_gene: TRBV14
CDR3aa: ASSQDHWDSTGDVLT

j_gene: TRBJ1-3
v_gene: TRBV12-3/TRBV12-4
CDR3aa: ASSFGISGNTIY

j_gene: TRBJ1-4
v_gene: TRBV20-1
CDR3aa: SARGDSATNEKLF

j_gene: TRBJ1-1
v_gene: TRBV20-1
CDR3aa: SARTGNTEAF

j_gene: TRBJ2-7
v_gene: TRBV9
CDR3aa: ASSVGGDEQY

j_gene: TRBJ2-3
v_gene: TRBV6-1
CDR3aa: ASSGQGRTDTQY

j_gene: TRBJ2-3
v_gene: TRBV28
CDR3aa: ASDTAGATPITDTQY

j_gene: TRBJ2-1
v_gene: TRBV2
CDR3aa: ASSEEREQF

j_gene: TRBJ1-5
v_gene: TRBV28
CDR3aa: ATGGTGYSNQPQH

j_gene: TRBJ2-1
v_gene: TRBV20-1
CDR3aa: SARARGRSYNEQF

j_gene: TRBJ2-7
v_gene: TRBV28
CDR3aa: ASSTPTDSYEQY

j_gene: TRBJ2-1
v_gene: TRBV5-1
CDR3aa: ASSWDGSSYNEQF

j_gene: TRBJ1-2
v_gene: TRBV20-1
CDR3aa: SAQDRGLGYT

j_gene: TRBJ1-1
v_gene: TRBV29-1
CDR3aa: SATANTEAF

j_gene: TRBJ1-5
v_gene: TRBV20-1
CDR3aa: SARRTGENQPQH

j_gene: TRBJ2-7
v_gene: TRBV28
CDR3aa: ASSGADRGHEQY

j_gene: TRBJ2-5
v_gene: TRBV15
CDR3aa: ATRAPLGLGETQY

j_gene: TRBJ2-7
v_gene: TRBV29-1
CDR3aa: SALDGGAYEQY

j_gene: TRBJ2-7
v_gene: TRBV3-1
CDR3aa: ASRAGLGSYEQY

j_gene: TRBJ1-1
v_gene: TRBV20-1
CDR3aa: SARAFREPTEAF

j_gene: TRBJ2-5
v_gene: TRBV18
CDR3aa: ASSPPNYASGETQY

j_gene: TRBJ2-7
v_gene: TRBV20-1
CDR3aa: SARDSGRSYEQY

j_gene: TRBJ2-2
v_gene: TRBV25-1
CDR3aa: ASSDPGSHTGELF

j_gene: TRBJ1-2
v_gene: TRBV6-5
CDR3aa: ASSYSAVDNYGYT

j_gene: TRBJ1-4
v_gene: TRBV9
CDR3aa: ASSVGEAGGQLF

j_gene: TRBJ1-4
v_gene: TRBV28
CDR3aa: ASSDRVVGEKLF